This is a list of T cell receptor beta chains from one sample in a study of cytomegalovirus exposure and HLA in healthy donors. Some clones are missing from TCRdb's copy, which holds only in-frame ones; the method was immunoSEQ multiplex PCR. The sample yields about 120,000 clones, 75% to 90% seen once. Sequencing used PBMCs. The receptors were gathered from a woman aged 18-29 years in good health and CMV-seronegative. The CDR3 runs from the conserved cysteine through the conserved F or W. D genes are given only for firm matches. A clone size is listed for some rows: how often the clone was seen (once, few, many), or a class if it is expanded.

clone_size: NA
d_call: TRBD1
v_call: TRBV7-9
j_call: TRBJ1-5
cdr3_nt: TGTGCCAGCAGCTTGACAGGGGATCAGCCCCAGCATTTT
cdr3_aa: CASSLTGDQPQHF

clone_size: NA
d_call: TRBD1
v_call: TRBV11-3
j_call: TRBJ2-1
cdr3_nt: TGTGCCAGCAGCTTGCCGGGACAGGGATCGAATGAGCAGTTCTTC
cdr3_aa: CASSLPGQGSNEQFF

clone_size: NA
d_call: NA
v_call: TRBV19
j_call: TRBJ1-2
cdr3_nt: TGTGCCAGTAGTGACATATTATATGGCTACACCTTC
cdr3_aa: CASSDILYGYTF

clone_size: NA
d_call: TRBD2
v_call: TRBV19
j_call: TRBJ2-7
cdr3_nt: TGTGCCAGTAGGACTAGCGGGAGTTACGAGCAGTACTTC
cdr3_aa: CASRTSGSYEQYF

clone_size: once
d_call: TRBD1
v_call: TRBV7-3
j_call: TRBJ1-1
cdr3_nt: TGTGCCAGCAGCTCAGGGGGCCGGGGGTATACTGAAGCTTTCTTT
cdr3_aa: CASSSGGRGYTEAFF

clone_size: NA
d_call: NA
v_call: TRBV7-9
j_call: TRBJ1-2
cdr3_nt: TGTGCCAGCAGCTTAGAGTGGGCAGGGTATGGCTACACCTTC
cdr3_aa: CASSLEWAGYGYTF

clone_size: NA
d_call: TRBD2
v_call: TRBV11-2
j_call: TRBJ2-5
cdr3_nt: TGTGCCAGCAGCTCGGGGGGGACCAGCCGAGAGACCCAGTACTTC
cdr3_aa: CASSSGGTSRETQYF

clone_size: NA
d_call: NA
v_call: TRBV19
j_call: TRBJ2-7
cdr3_nt: TGTGCCAGTAGTTCCGAGGCGGGATGGGACTACGAGCAGTACTTC
cdr3_aa: CASSSEAGWDYEQYF

clone_size: once
d_call: NA
v_call: TRBV6-5
j_call: TRBJ2-3
cdr3_nt: TGTGCCAGCAGTCGTATACTAGCAGATACGCAGTATTTT
cdr3_aa: CASSRILADTQYF

clone_size: NA
d_call: NA
v_call: TRBV5-6
j_call: TRBJ2-1
cdr3_nt: TGTGCCAGCAGCTTGGCGGGTGAGCAGTTCTTC
cdr3_aa: CASSLAGEQFF

clone_size: NA
d_call: TRBD1
v_call: TRBV18
j_call: TRBJ1-2
cdr3_nt: TGTGCCAGCTCACCGTCCGGGACAGGGGATCGGGCTTACTATGGCTACACCTTC
cdr3_aa: CASSPSGTGDRAYYGYTF

clone_size: NA
d_call: NA
v_call: TRBV6-5
j_call: TRBJ2-1
cdr3_nt: TGTGCCAGCAGTAGTTGGACAGTTCATAACAATGAGCAGTTCTTC
cdr3_aa: CASSSWTVHNNEQFF

clone_size: NA
d_call: NA
v_call: TRBV5-1
j_call: TRBJ2-7
cdr3_nt: TGCGCCAGCAGCGGGGCGGGGTCCGGCTTCTCCTACGAGCAGTACTTC
cdr3_aa: CASSGAGSGFSYEQYF

clone_size: NA
d_call: TRBD2
v_call: TRBV5-4
j_call: TRBJ2-7
cdr3_nt: TGTGCCAGCAGCTTGGGAGGGACTAGCGGGACCTACGAGCAGTACTTC
cdr3_aa: CASSLGGTSGTYEQYF

clone_size: few
d_call: TRBD2
v_call: TRBV4-1
j_call: TRBJ2-7
cdr3_nt: TGCGCCAGCAGCCAAGATGCTCTAGCGGGGCACTTC
cdr3_aa: CASSQDALAGHF

clone_size: NA
d_call: TRBD1
v_call: TRBV5-4
j_call: TRBJ1-2
cdr3_nt: TGTGCCAGCAGCTTAACCATGGGACAGAGTTATGGCTACACCTTC
cdr3_aa: CASSLTMGQSYGYTF

clone_size: NA
d_call: NA
v_call: TRBV7-9
j_call: TRBJ2-4
cdr3_nt: TGTGCCAGCAGCTTAGCAGACAGGACCCTTTTAGCCAAAAACATTCAGTACTTC
cdr3_aa: CASSLADRTLLAKNIQYF

clone_size: NA
d_call: TRBD2
v_call: TRBV7-2
j_call: TRBJ2-3
cdr3_nt: TGTGCCAGCAGCTTAGGACTGGGACTAGCGGGAGATACGCAGTATTTT
cdr3_aa: CASSLGLGLAGDTQYF

clone_size: NA
d_call: NA
v_call: TRBV18
j_call: TRBJ1-1
cdr3_nt: TGTGCCAGCTCACCACGAGCTCCAGGAACATGGAACACTGAAGCTTTCTTT
cdr3_aa: CASSPRAPGTWNTEAFF

clone_size: NA
d_call: TRBD1
v_call: TRBV7-8
j_call: TRBJ2-7
cdr3_nt: TGTGCCAGCAGCTCACGACAGGGGGCGAGGGCCTACGAGCAGTACTTC
cdr3_aa: CASSSRQGARAYEQYF

clone_size: NA
d_call: TRBD2
v_call: TRBV2
j_call: TRBJ2-5
cdr3_nt: TGTGCCAGCAGTCCGACTAGCGGGAGCCATTCCGCGACCCAGTACTTC
cdr3_aa: CASSPTSGSHSATQYF

clone_size: NA
d_call: NA
v_call: TRBV11-2
j_call: TRBJ2-7
cdr3_nt: TGTGCCAGCAGCTTAGGGGGGACTGGGTCCTACGAGCAGTACTTC
cdr3_aa: CASSLGGTGSYEQYF

clone_size: NA
d_call: NA
v_call: TRBV19
j_call: TRBJ1-4
cdr3_nt: TGTGCCAGTAGTATCATACAGGCGTCTAATGAAAAACTGTTTTTT
cdr3_aa: CASSIIQASNEKLFF

clone_size: NA
d_call: NA
v_call: TRBV15
j_call: TRBJ2-2
cdr3_nt: TGTGCCACCAGTACCTTAGTCAATGCAGGGCCGAACACCGGGGAGCTGTTTTTT
cdr3_aa: CATSTLVNAGPNTGELFF

clone_size: NA
d_call: NA
v_call: TRBV28
j_call: TRBJ1-3
cdr3_nt: TGTGCCCACCGGAGGAGGGGAGTCTCTGGAAACACCATATATTTT
cdr3_aa: CAHRRRGVSGNTIYF

clone_size: NA
d_call: TRBD2
v_call: TRBV29-1
j_call: TRBJ2-1
cdr3_nt: TGCAGCGTCGGTCACGGGGGACTAGAAAGGAATGAGCAGTTCTTC
cdr3_aa: CSVGHGGLERNEQFF

clone_size: once
d_call: NA
v_call: TRBV7-9
j_call: TRBJ2-2
cdr3_nt: TGTGCCAGCAGGGGACTGGCCGGGGAGCTGTTTTTT
cdr3_aa: CASRGLAGELFF

clone_size: few
d_call: NA
v_call: TRBV29-1
j_call: TRBJ1-2
cdr3_nt: TGCAGCGTTGTCGGTTCTGAGGGCTACACCTTC
cdr3_aa: CSVVGSEGYTF

clone_size: NA
d_call: TRBD2
v_call: TRBV19
j_call: TRBJ2-1
cdr3_nt: TGTGCCAGTGGTAGGCTAGCGGGAGGGAGGCAGTTCTTC
cdr3_aa: CASGRLAGGRQFF